The 13 T cell receptor beta chains below all came from one sample that was sequenced in a study of post-analysis software for immune sequencing data. Findings of the study overall: Controls had lower frequencies than patients of four or five TRBV segments, which included TRBV5-6, TRBV5-1 and TRBV20-1.

These receptors' targets are unknown. TCR beta cDNA libraries included unique molecular identifiers. TCRdb recomputed calls from the PCR reads with MiXCR, one row per CDR3 protein. The sample carries roughly 730,000 distinct CDR3 sequences, around 27% recorded once. The material sequenced was blood. These receptors were taken from a girl aged 5 to 17 with multiple sclerosis.

The sample holds a few counts of this clonotype. The chain uses TRBV7-2 and TRBJ2-3, with TRBD2 matching over 8 bases. CDR1 SGHTA and CDR2 FQGNSA come from the germline V gene. The CDR3 is made up of 18 amino acids. Trimming took 5 bases from V and 5 from J; bases not matched to a gene: 18. CDR3 region: CASSPGLTAGAAEDTQYF. Written as DNA, the CDR3 is TGTGCCAGCAGCCCCGGCCTGACAGCGGGAGCGGCCGAAGATACGCAGTATTTT.

This clonotype was counted between two and nine times. Here the CDR3 reads CASRLALAAYNEQFF. The CDR3 DNA follows: TGCGCCAGCAGGCTGGCACTAGCAGCTTACAATGAGCAGTTCTTC. V gene TRBV5-1 combines with J gene TRBJ2-1; tentative D call: TRBD2 (6 bases). The length of the CDR3 is 15 residues. The V end was cut by 5 bases, the J end by 4 bases, with 16 bases between. The germline gives CDR1 SGHRS, CDR2 YFSETQ.

The V call is TRBV5-1, the J call TRBJ2-5; 9 positions match TRBD1. Germline V lookup: CDR1 SGHRS, CDR2 YFSETQ. V dropped 7 bases and J dropped 3; count of bases not matched to a gene: 10. The CDR3 totals 15 residues. CDR3: CASGLQGAGKETQYF. The DNA for the CDR3 is TGCGCCAGCGGTTTACAGGGGGCCGGGAAAGAGACCCAGTACTTC.

A few counts support this clonotype. The rearrangement uses TRBV20-1 and TRBJ2-4; perhaps TRBD1 as D (7 bases). CDR1 DFQATT and CDR2 SNEGSKA come from the germline V gene (reference sequence). V lost 2 bases to trimming and J lost 0 bases, with 26 bases between them. This CDR3 comprises 20 residues. The chain's CDR3 is CSARITWGDSATIAKNIQYF. The DNA for the CDR3 is TGCAGTGCTAGAATAACGTGGGGGGACAGCGCTACAATAGCCAAAAACATTCAGTACTTC.

This clonotype has only a few counts. The chain has TRBV5-6 and TRBJ2-1, with D possibly being TRBD2 (6 bases). The CDR3 is 14 amino acids. The V end lost 1 base, the J end lost 5 bases, and 10 bases lay between the germline ends. Germline CDR1 reads SGHDT; CDR2 reads YYEEEE. CDR3 sequence reads: CASSLREEHNEQFF. Written as DNA, the CDR3 is TGTGCCAGCAGCTTGAGGGAGGAGCACAATGAGCAGTTCTTC. The entire variable domain, with the rest obtained from reference TRBV5-6 and TRBJ2-1, is as follows: DAGVTQSPTHLIKTRGQQVTLRCSPKSGHDTVSWYQQALGQGPQFIFQYYEEEERQRGNFPDRFSGHQFPNYSSELNVNALLLGDSALYLCASSLREEHNEQFFGPGTRLTVL.

This clonotype showed up just once. This rearrangement joins TRBV7-2 to TRBJ2-7, with D perhaps matching TRBD1 or TRBD2 (6 bases each). Looked up from germline, CDR1 is SGHTA and CDR2 is FQGNSA. There are 15 residues in the CDR3. V lost 8 bases and J 7 bases, leaving 24 bases between the germline ends. CDR3 in amino acids: CASRGRISRVNEQYF. The CDR3 DNA sequence: TGTGCCAGCCGGGGGCGGATTAGCAGGGTCAATGAGCAGTACTTC.

The chain uses TRBV29-1 and TRBJ2-1, with D possibly called TRBD1 or TRBD2 (5 bases each). The CDR3 loop spans 14 amino acids. Looked up from germline, CDR1 is SQVTM and CDR2 is ANQGSEA. Trimming took off 7 bases at V and 9 bases at J, with 22 bases between the two ends. The CDR3 is CSAGVAARAIEQFF. For the CDR3, the DNA is TGCAGCGCCGGGGTGGCAGCCAGGGCTATTGAGCAGTTCTTC.

The rearrangement links TRBV5-6 to TRBJ2-7; D possibly corresponds to TRBD1 (6 bases). Germline values: CDR1 SGHDT, CDR2 YYEEEE. V lost 5 bases and J lost 3, with 15 bases in between. There are 14 residues in the CDR3. The CDR3: CASSVGATSYEQYF. CDR3 in DNA: TGTGCCAGCAGTGTGGGGGCTACGAGCTACGAGCAGTACTTC.

V is TRBV3-1 and J is TRBJ2-3; D remains ambiguous. The CDR3 length is 17 residues. Trimming shortened V by 0 bases and J by 2 bases, and 15 bases separated the two germline ends. CDR1 LGHDT and CDR2 YNNKEL come from the germline V gene (reference sequence). As DNA, the CDR3 is TGTGCCAGCAGCCAAGACCCGGCCATCGGCCTCACAGATACGCAGTATTTT. The encoded protein is CASSQDPAIGLTDTQYF.

The CDR3 loop reads CASSLVDSVVQYF. DNA of the CDR3: TGTGCCAGCAGTTTAGTCGACAGCGTAGTACAGTACTTC. The chain couples TRBV28 to TRBJ2-7; D may be TRBD1 (5 bases). CDR3 length: 13 amino acids. Germline CDR1 and CDR2: MDHEN and SYDVKM. The V end was cut by 2 bases, the J end by 10 bases, with 15 bases between.

V gene TRBV4-1 combines with J gene TRBJ2-5; D ambiguous. This CDR3 contains 15 residues. Trimming took off 0 bases at V and 5 bases at J, with 13 bases between the two ends. Germline CDR1 and CDR2: MGHRA and YSYEKL. For the CDR3, the DNA is TGCGCCAGCAGCCAAGAAGTTCGGCTACTCGAGACCCAGTACTTC. Amino acids: CASSQEVRLLETQYF.

V and J are TRBV20-1 and TRBJ1-2; TRBD1 might be the D (5 bases). The CDR3 has 12 residues. Trimming took 1 base from V and 10 from J, leaving 13 bases between them. The germline V gene has CDR1 DFQATT and CDR2 SNEGSKA (reference sequence). The CDR3, as DNA: TGCAGTGCTAGAGGGGACGTACAGCACTACACCTTC. Translation: CSARGDVQHYTF.

The rearrangement links TRBV7-9 to TRBJ1-5; possible D gene TRBD1, 5 bases. From germline, CDR1 is SEHNR and CDR2 FQNEAQ (reference sequence). Trimming removed 8 bases from V and 5 bases from J, with 13 bases in between. The CDR3 is 13 amino acids. CDR3 region: CASAGGPDQPQHF. CDR3 coding DNA: TGTGCCAGCGCTGGGGGACCAGATCAGCCCCAGCATTTT.